This T cell receptor (delta chain) emerged from a study of fetal and pediatric gammadelta thymocytes (dated by TCRdb to between 2022 and 2023). Notes on the research overall: Previously published data and newly generated, unpublished data were combined in the bulk gammadelta thymocyte repertoires, which were used to strengthen a single-cell study of gammadelta thymocyte development. The set of bulk gammadelta thymocyte repertoires included about 10 subjects in total: 3 fetal thymus donors and 7 pediatric thymus donors. Bulk gammadelta thymocyte repertoires combined previously published data (refs 27,28) with unpublished data. To increase subject numbers and strengthen the CDR3 publicity analysis, bulk TCR repertoire data were added.

In Singapore, elective pregnancy terminations performed for socio-psychological reasons at about 14 to 22 weeks estimated gestational age were the source of the fetal thymuses. Every fetus was judged structurally normal, both by ultrasound before the termination and by gross morphological examination after the termination. Staining of thymocytes was performed with Zombie NIR viability dye and with antibodies against CD3 (UCHT1), TCRgammadelta (11F2), TCRVgamma9 (IMMU360) and TCRVdelta2 (IMMU389). From human fetal and pediatric thymuses, sorted Vgamma9Vdelta2 and nonVgamma9Vdelta2 gammadelta thymocytes were used to generate bulk TRD and TRG CDR3 repertoires separately. Thymic cell suspensions were made from fetal and post-natal thymuses as previously described. NonVgamma9Vdelta2 thymocytes were sorted as CD3+ gammadeltaTCR+ cells that did not have the Vgamma9+Vdelta2+ phenotype. Cells were sorted on a FACS Aria III cell sorter (BD Biosciences).

This clone is considered medium-sized (0.01 to 0.1%). Its antigen has not been determined. No base quality values were provided; no much bigger clone lies one nucleotide off. Other DNA sequences in the same sample also yield this CDR3. Instrument used: Illumina MiSeq. For the original study's pipeline: For publicity analysis, the Vgamma9Vdelta2 and nonVgamma9Vdelta2 bulk CDR3 files were merged for each subject into one combined repertoire per subject. Using base R and dplyr, each CDR3 amino acid sequence was checked across 9 single-cell datasets and fewer than 11 bulk repertoires to give a publicity score ranging from 0 to 19. With CATT, TCRdb called clones again from the public reads; duplicate DNA rows were later joined. These V and J calls originate from TCRdb's pipeline instead of the authors' own analysis. A total of about 1,400 delta-chain clones appear in this sample, approximately 9.4% of them only once. The ten largest account for over 10% of the sample.

The paper as a whole reports these results and caveats: Compared with post-natal repertoires, fetal gammadelta thymocyte repertoires had previously been reported to be enriched for TRDV2, TRGV8 and TRGV9 usage, low N additions and public CDR3s.

Reading from cysteine to phenylalanine, the CDR3 counts 17 amino acids. The read is trimmed to its CDR3 DNA, 51 bases read in frame from base 1. A distance of 8 bases separates the germline ends of V and J, which lose 2 bases and 0 bases respectively. CDR1 and CDR2, per the germline V gene, are TSWWSYY and QGS. Recombination joined TRDV1 with TRDJ3; TRDD3 could be the D gene, as 6 bases match. Sequencing was done on a sample of non-Vgamma9Vdelta2 gamma-delta T cells from the thymus. Interpreted using the paper, the cell subset or site label stands for: CD3+gammadeltaTCR+ thymocytes not co-expressing Vgamma9 and Vdelta2. The sequence was collected from a human fetus. The nucleotides read TGTGCTCTTGGGGAATTGGGGGGCTCCTGGGACACCCGACAGATGTTTTTC. Translation gives CALGELGGSWDTRQMFF.